Listed below are T cell receptor beta chains from one sample, sequenced in a study of early T cells in non-severe SARS-CoV-2 infection. TCRdb itself ran the 5' RACE reads through MiXCR, one entry per CDR3 protein. The table has roughly 58,000 distinct CDR3 sequences, approximately 6.2% seen once. The material sequenced was whole blood. These receptors were obtained from an adult who was a healthcare worker with PCR-confirmed SARS-CoV-2 infection or an uninfected control (not recorded which). Each CDR3 is given with its conserved first and last residue. The D gene is left open where the match is weak. Clone size is stated in some rows and not others, as once, few, many or a class when expanded.

D: NA; V: TRBV10-2; J: TRBJ2-3; size: many; DNA: TGCGCCAGCAGAAACCGAGGGCCCACAGATACGCAGTATTTT; CDR3: CASRNRGPTDTQYF
D: NA; V: TRBV15; J: TRBJ2-5; size: many; DNA: TGTGCCACCAGCAGATCAGGGGACGGAAAGCAAGAGACCCAGTACTTC; CDR3: CATSRSGDGKQETQYF
D: NA; V: TRBV5-4; J: TRBJ2-3; size: many; DNA: TGTGCCAGCAGCTCGACTTACGGTTCCACAGATACGCAGTATTTT; CDR3: CASSSTYGSTDTQYF
D: NA; V: TRBV11-3; J: TRBJ2-2; size: few; DNA: TGTGCCAGCAGGTCGGGGTCCCACACCGGGGAGCTGTTTTTT; CDR3: CASRSGSHTGELFF
D: TRBD2; V: TRBV25-1; J: TRBJ2-3; size: many; DNA: TGTGCCAGGAAACCTAGCGGGGGGGCAGATACGCAGTATTTT; CDR3: CARKPSGGADTQYF
D: TRBD1; V: TRBV7-6; J: TRBJ2-2; size: many; DNA: TGTGCCAGCAGCTTAAGGGGACAGGGGCGAAACACCGGGGAGCTGTTTTTT; CDR3: CASSLRGQGRNTGELFF
D: NA; V: TRBV5-1; J: TRBJ1-2; size: many; DNA: TGCGCCAGCAGCTTGGATGCCAGGGACTATGGCTACACCTTC; CDR3: CASSLDARDYGYTF
D: NA; V: TRBV9; J: TRBJ2-3; size: many; DNA: TGTGCCAGCAGCGTAGTTGGGGTGCACACAGATACGCAGTATTTT; CDR3: CASSVVGVHTDTQYF
D: NA; V: TRBV2; J: TRBJ2-7; size: few; DNA: TGTGCCAGCAGTGAATTGTACGAGCAGTACTTC; CDR3: CASSELYEQYF
D: NA; V: TRBV20-1; J: TRBJ2-5; size: NA; DNA: TGCAGTGCTAGAGCCGAGGTCCAAGAGACCCAGTACTTC; CDR3: CSARAEVQETQYF
D: TRBD1; V: TRBV12-3/TRBV12-4; J: TRBJ2-7; size: many; DNA: TGTGCCAGCACTCTGCCGGGACAGCCCTACGAGCAGTACTTC; CDR3: CASTLPGQPYEQYF
D: TRBD2; V: TRBV14; J: TRBJ2-7; size: NA; DNA: TGTGCCAGCAGCCAGCTAGCGGGTACGGGGTACGAGCAGTACTTC; CDR3: CASSQLAGTGYEQYF
D: NA; V: TRBV18; J: TRBJ1-1; size: few; DNA: TGTGCCAGCTCACCACCTCTGGTTAACACTGAAGCTTTCTTT; CDR3: CASSPPLVNTEAFF
D: NA; V: TRBV4-1; J: TRBJ1-1; size: many; DNA: TGCGCCAGCAGCCAAGATAATGACAGGCTGGGTTGGAACACTGAAGCTTTCTTT; CDR3: CASSQDNDRLGWNTEAFF
D: TRBD2; V: TRBV19; J: TRBJ2-1; size: many; DNA: TGTGCCAGTAGTATAGCCGGACTAGCGGGGGACAATGAGCAGTTCTTC; CDR3: CASSIAGLAGDNEQFF
D: NA; V: TRBV29-1; J: TRBJ2-7; size: many; DNA: TGCAGCGTTGAAGATCCGATTCGTCAGGGAGAGCAGTACTTC; CDR3: CSVEDPIRQGEQYF
D: NA; V: TRBV2; J: TRBJ1-1; size: many; DNA: TGTGCCAGCCCCGACAGGCTGAACACTGAAGCTTTCTTT; CDR3: CASPDRLNTEAFF
D: NA; V: TRBV6-1; J: TRBJ1-2; size: few; DNA: TGTGCCAGCAGTGAAGCGCGTCAGGGCGGCTACACCTTC; CDR3: CASSEARQGGYTF
D: TRBD1; V: TRBV13; J: TRBJ2-1; size: few; DNA: TGTGCCAGCACCTCACGGGGACAGGGCTGGTTCTTC; CDR3: CASTSRGQGWFF
D: NA; V: TRBV12-3/TRBV12-4; J: TRBJ2-1; size: NA; DNA: TGTGCCAGCAGTTTCGAGGATCTTGTTGGCAATGAGCAGTTCTTC; CDR3: CASSFEDLVGNEQFF
D: TRBD1; V: TRBV14; J: TRBJ2-5; size: many; DNA: TGTGCCAGCAGCCAAACGTGGGGACAGCAAGAGACCCAGTACTTC; CDR3: CASSQTWGQQETQYF
D: NA; V: TRBV4-3; J: TRBJ2-7; size: NA; DNA: TGCGCCAGCAGCCAAGATCGGCAGAACGAGCAGTACTTC; CDR3: CASSQDRQNEQYF
D: NA; V: TRBV12-3/TRBV12-4; J: TRBJ2-7; size: many; DNA: TGTGCCAGCAGTTTAGCGCGCGGGGGCGAAGGGGACTACGAGCAGTACTTC; CDR3: CASSLARGGEGDYEQYF
D: NA; V: TRBV20-1; J: TRBJ2-7; size: few; DNA: TGCAGCGCCGGAGCGAGGGGGGCGCCCCGTGGCGAGCAGTACTTC; CDR3: CSAGARGAPRGEQYF
D: NA; V: TRBV7-6; J: TRBJ2-7; size: NA; DNA: TGTGCCAGCAGCTTAGCGCAGGACGAGCAGTACTTC; CDR3: CASSLAQDEQYF
D: NA; V: TRBV27; J: TRBJ2-1; size: few; DNA: TGTGCCAGCAGTTTCCCCAGGGATGAGCAGTTCTTC; CDR3: CASSFPRDEQFF
D: NA; V: TRBV9; J: TRBJ2-7; size: medium-sized; DNA: TGTGCCAGCAGCGTAGCTAACAGCTACCCCTACGAGCAGTACTTC; CDR3: CASSVANSYPYEQYF
D: TRBD1; V: TRBV20-1; J: TRBJ1-4; size: NA; DNA: TGCAGTGCCGCAGACAGGGCAGTAGTAAGTGAAAAACTGTTTTTT; CDR3: CSAADRAVVSEKLFF
D: TRBD2; V: TRBV27; J: TRBJ2-1; size: NA; DNA: TGTGCCAGCAGTTTCCAAGCGGGGGGGCCAAATGAGCAGTTCTTC; CDR3: CASSFQAGGPNEQFF
D: TRBD2; V: TRBV27; J: TRBJ2-3; size: NA; DNA: TGTGCCAGCATGGGATTAGCGGGGGTTTCTAGCACAGATACGCAGTATTTT; CDR3: CASMGLAGVSSTDTQYF
D: TRBD1; V: TRBV7-6; J: TRBJ1-3; size: many; DNA: TGTGCCAGCAGCTGCGACCAGGGGGCTGAAAACACCATATATTTT; CDR3: CASSCDQGAENTIYF
D: NA; V: TRBV7-9; J: TRBJ1-1; size: NA; DNA: TGTGCCAGCAGCCGCCGGACGGGGACGAACACTGAAGCTTTCTTT; CDR3: CASSRRTGTNTEAFF
D: TRBD1; V: TRBV10-2; J: TRBJ2-1; size: NA; DNA: TGCGCCAGCAGTGAGGATGGGGACAGCAAGGCCGTTTCCTACAATGAGCAGTTCTTC; CDR3: CASSEDGDSKAVSYNEQFF
D: TRBD1; V: TRBV29-1; J: TRBJ1-5; size: many; DNA: TGCAGCGTCGGACAGGGAGGCTCCAATCAGCCCCAGCATTTT; CDR3: CSVGQGGSNQPQHF
D: NA; V: TRBV5-6; J: TRBJ1-1; size: many; DNA: TGTGCCAGCAGCAGGGTGTTCACTGAAGCTTTCTTT; CDR3: CASSRVFTEAFF
D: TRBD1; V: TRBV2; J: TRBJ2-5; size: many; DNA: TGTGCCAGCAGGATCAGGGGGCAGGAGACCCAGTACTTC; CDR3: CASRIRGQETQYF
D: TRBD2; V: TRBV5-4; J: TRBJ2-3; size: few; DNA: TGTGCCAGCAGCTTTGGGGGGGGTGCAGATACGCAGTATTTT; CDR3: CASSFGGGADTQYF
D: TRBD1; V: TRBV6-5; J: TRBJ2-7; size: many; DNA: TGTGCCAGCAGTTATTTCCGGGACAGGGGCTACGAGCAGTACTTC; CDR3: CASSYFRDRGYEQYF
D: TRBD2; V: TRBV14; J: TRBJ2-1; size: many; DNA: TGTGCCAGCAGCCAGGGGAGGGGAGCAATCTACAATGAGCAGTTCTTC; CDR3: CASSQGRGAIYNEQFF
D: TRBD1; V: TRBV29-1; J: TRBJ2-5; size: many; DNA: TGCAGCGTTGATGACAGGGTAGAGACCCAGTACTTC; CDR3: CSVDDRVETQYF